The 31 T cell receptor beta chains in this list originate from one sample, sequenced in a study. TCRdb re-derived calls from the 5' RACE reads in MiXCR, one entry per CDR3 protein. This table has about 40,000 distinct CDR3 sequences, 20% to 25% appearing once. The sorted Tregs were CD4+CD25+CD127-/low cells. Sequencing was carried out using Tregs sorted from blood. Receptors were obtained from a female donor with breast cancer.

The table lists this clonotype with a few counts. The V gene is TRBV20-1, the J gene TRBJ2-1, with 10 bases that match TRBD2. Trimming removed 3 bases from V and 5 bases from J; junction bases left unmatched: 7. Germline CDR1 and CDR2: DFQATT and SNEGSKA (reference sequence). CDR3 length equals 15 residues. The CDR3 is CSARDGLADNNEQFF. The CDR3 DNA reads TGCAGTGCTAGGGACGGACTAGCGGATAACAATGAGCAGTTCTTC.

The DNA of the CDR3 is TGCAGTGCACCGAACCGGGATCTCTGGAGTGAGCAGTTCTTC. This sequence encodes CSAPNRDLWSEQFF. The chain has TRBV20-1 and TRBJ2-1; tentatively, D is TRBD2 (5 bases). CDR3 length: 14 amino acids. V was clipped by 6 bases and J by 9 bases, with 21 bases between them. The germline CDR1 and CDR2 sequences are DFQATT and SNEGSKA (reference sequence).

The table lists this clonotype with many counts. Here the CDR3 DNA reads TGTGCCAGCAGCCCCCTGAAGGAAGGCGGGGGGCAGTACTTC. It yields the protein CASSPLKEGGGQYF. The genes are TRBV7-6 and TRBJ2-5, with 8 bases fitting TRBD2. CDR1 is SGHVS, CDR2 FNYEAQ, per germline. The length of the CDR3 is 14 residues. The trim removed 5 bases at V and 11 bases at J, leaving 13 bases unmatched.

The sample holds a few counts of this clonotype. V usage is TRBV21-1 and J usage is TRBJ2-7. TRBV21-1 is termed a pseudogene. The CDR3 is 14 residues long. The CDR3 DNA is TGTGCCAGCAGCATTTCAGGGGGCGCCTACGAGCAGTACTTC. This translates into CASSISGGAYEQYF.

This clonotype was seen just once. A single base separates this from a much larger clone, so it may be a read error. This chain connects TRBV5-4 to TRBJ2-3; 7 bases map to TRBD2. This CDR3 has 15 residues. Looked up from germline, CDR1 is SGHNT and CDR2 is YYREEE (reference sequence). The CDR3 reads CASSPLAVSTETQYF. The CDR3 DNA reads as TGTGCCAGCAGCCCTCTAGCGGTTAGCACAGAGACGCAGTATTTT.

Ten or more counts support this clonotype. V usage is TRBV20-1 and J usage is TRBJ2-2; 8 bases are shared with TRBD2. CDR3 length equals 14 residues. V dropped 1 base and J dropped 3; count of bases not matched to a gene: 1. CDR1 and CDR2 from the germline V gene are DFQATT and SNEGSKA (reference sequence). CDR3 coding DNA: TGCAGTGCTAGAGCCGGGGGGGACACCGGGGAGCTGTTTTTT. Its protein product is CSARAGGDTGELFF.

CDR3 coding DNA: TGTGCCAGCAGATACCAGGGAGATGACTATGGCTACACCTTC. This gives the protein CASRYQGDDYGYTF. J is TRBJ1-2 and V is TRBV27, with D possibly TRBD1 on 5 matching bases. The CDR3 loop spans 14 amino acids. Trimming pared 6 bases from V and 3 bases from J, leaving 14 bases between. Germline CDR1 is MNHEY and CDR2 is SMNVEV (reference sequence).

CDR3 DNA sequence: TGCAGCGGCTCCGGGACTAGCGGTGCTGGATCCTACAATGAGCAGTTCTTC. It specifies CSGSGTSGAGSYNEQFF. V usage is TRBV29-1 and J usage is TRBJ2-1; 11 bases line up with TRBD2. CDR1 is SQVTM, CDR2 ANQGSEA, per germline. V lost 7 bases and J lost 1; bases outside the gene matches: 12. The length of the CDR3 is 17 residues.

This clonotype showed up many times. The chain links TRBV28 to TRBJ2-5, with D unclear. This CDR3 spans 11 amino acids. Germline lookup yields CDR1 MDHEN and CDR2 SYDVKM. V lost 10 bases, J lost 5 bases, and 11 bases lay in between. Here the CDR3 DNA reads TGTGCCACCGCCTTGCGGGAGACCCAGTACTTC. As protein: CATALRETQYF.

This clonotype has at least ten counts. V usage is TRBV5-5 and J usage is TRBJ2-1; D gene uncertain. CDR1 SGHKS and CDR2 YYEKEE come from the germline V gene (reference sequence). The CDR3 consists of 15 residues. The ends were cut back, 2 bases at V and 0 bases at J, with 9 bases in the middle. The CDR3 protein is CASSLRLTSYNEQFF. The CDR3 DNA reads as TGTGCCAGCAGCTTACGACTTACCTCCTACAATGAGCAGTTCTTC.

This clonotype was found a few times. The V gene is TRBV6-5, the J gene TRBJ1-1; 8 nucleotides align to TRBD1. The junction had 5 bases not matched to a gene; V was cut back by 6 bases and J by 5 bases. CDR3 length equals 13 residues. CDR1 and CDR2 from the germline V gene are MNHEY and SVGAGI. The CDR3 nucleotides are TGTGCCAGCAGGGGGACAGGAGTGACTGAAGCTTTCTTT. Translation gives CASRGTGVTEAFF.

This clonotype has ten or more counts. The gene calls are TRBV6-2 or TRBV6-3 and TRBJ2-1, with D possibly matching TRBD2 (6 bases). Per the germline V gene, CDR1 is MNHEY and CDR2 is SVGEGT. The CDR3 contains 15 residues. With 5 bases removed from V and 10 bases from J, the gap between germline ends came to 21 bases. The CDR3 DNA follows: TGTGCCAGCAGTCACCGACTAGTAGGGCAAGAGGAGCAGTTCTTC. The encoded protein is CASSHRLVGQEEQFF.

On this clonotype itself: A read error may be the cause here, since a much bigger clone is one base away. This sequence joins TRBV24-1 and TRBJ2-3; 8 bases align to TRBD1. Looked up from germline, CDR1 is KGHDR and CDR2 is SFDVKD. V gave up 9 bases and J gave up 4 bases; unmatched junction bases: 14. This CDR3 is 16 amino acids long. The CDR3 region is CATGGPGTGLADTQYF. The CDR3 nucleotides read TGTGCCACCGGTGGGCCCGGGACAGGCCTCGCAGATACGCAGTATTTT.

This clonotype was seen at least ten times. The J gene is TRBJ1-2, the V gene TRBV7-9; D not resolved. CDR1 SEHNR and CDR2 FQNEAQ come from the germline V gene (reference sequence). V was shortened by 5 bases and J by 3 bases, with 13 bases between the two germline ends. This CDR3 comprises 14 residues. The CDR3 loop reads CASSETLGDYGYTF. Written as DNA, the CDR3 is TGTGCCAGCAGCGAGACGCTTGGGGACTATGGCTACACCTTC.

This clonotype was observed a handful of times. This chain uses TRBV5-1 with TRBJ2-1; possibly TRBD2 for D (6 bases). This CDR3 region has 13 residues. Deletions cut 7 bases from V and 9 bases from J, with 17 bases between. The V gene's germline CDR1 is SGHRS and CDR2 YFSETQ. CDR3 sequence: CASADGGAAEQFF. For the CDR3, the DNA is TGCGCCAGCGCCGACGGAGGGGCGGCTGAGCAGTTCTTC.

This clonotype was found many times. The V gene is TRBV5-5, the J gene TRBJ2-1, with D possibly called TRBD1 or TRBD2 (5 bases each). V was pared by 5 bases and J by 5 bases, with 17 bases between. Germline values: CDR1 SGHKS, CDR2 YYEKEE (reference sequence). There are 15 residues in the CDR3. The CDR3 coding sequence is TGTGCCAGCAGGAGGGGAGACCCCAACCACAATGAGCAGTTCTTC. Its translation is CASRRGDPNHNEQFF.

In this sample, this clonotype turned up many times. The V gene is TRBV29-1, the J gene TRBJ2-2; 7 nucleotides agree with TRBD2. Per the germline V gene, CDR1 is SQVTM and CDR2 is ANQGSEA. J was trimmed by 0 bases and V by 6 bases; bases with no gene match: 4. The CDR3 is made up of 14 amino acids. The CDR3 DNA reads as TGCAGCGTCCTAGCGGCGGCGAACACCGGGGAGCTGTTTTTT. Translation: CSVLAAANTGELFF.

Of note for this clonotype: Since no conserved phenylalanine or tryptophan closes the CDR3, a read error is the likely cause. This chain uses TRBV5-1 with TRBJ2-7; D unresolved. V was trimmed by 4 bases and J by 0 bases, leaving 8 bases between them. Germline CDR1 and CDR2: SGHRS and YFSETQ. The CDR3 consists of 13 residues. The CDR3 sequence is CASSLLSSYEQYL. The CDR3 DNA reads as TGCGCCAGCAGCCTGCTGAGCTCCTACGAGCAGTACTTA.

This clonotype was seen a handful of times. The chain carries TRBV4-1 and TRBJ1-6; no firm D call. CDR3 length: 14 amino acids. V lost 3 bases, J lost 7 bases, and 10 bases lay in between. Germline-derived CDR1 and CDR2 are MGHRA and YSYEKL. This chain's CDR3 is CASSQAEGNSPLHF. As DNA, the CDR3 is TGCGCCAGCAGCCAGGCAGAGGGCAATTCACCCCTCCACTTT.

This clonotype turned up a few times. The V and J genes are TRBV5-1 and TRBJ2-1, with 10 bases aligning to TRBD1. The CDR3 covers 15 residues. Trimming removed 4 bases from V and 6 bases from J; junction bases left unmatched: 7. CDR1 and CDR2 (germline): SGHRS, YFSETQ. Written as DNA, the CDR3 is TGCGCCAGCAGCAACGCCGGGACAGGGGTCAATGAGCAGTTCTTC. Translated: CASSNAGTGVNEQFF.

A remark on this clonotype: The conserved final phenylalanine or tryptophan is absent from the CDR3, which likely points to a read error. This sequence joins TRBV27 and TRBJ2-1; weak D call: TRBD2 (5 bases). The CDR3 totals 15 residues. With 8 bases removed from V and 0 bases from J, the gap between germline ends came to 14 bases. Looked up from germline, CDR1 is MNHEY and CDR2 is SMNVEV (reference sequence). The CDR3 region is CASAAAQSSYNEQFS. The CDR3 DNA follows: TGTGCCAGCGCAGCGGCCCAAAGCTCCTACAATGAGCAGTTCTCC.

This clonotype was recorded many times. The chain employs TRBV4-3 and TRBJ2-1, with D tentatively TRBD2 (6 bases). This CDR3 is built from 12 residues. Trimming took 3 bases from V and 6 from J, leaving 6 bases between them. The V gene's germline CDR1 is LGHNA and CDR2 YSLEER. The DNA of the CDR3 is TGCGCCAGCAGCCACGGGGGCAATGAGCAGTTCTTC. Translated, it gives CASSHGGNEQFF.

This clonotype was seen a handful of times. The chain employs TRBV28 and TRBJ1-2; D perhaps matches TRBD1 (5 bases). From germline, CDR1 is MDHEN and CDR2 SYDVKM. The CDR3 loop spans 14 amino acids. Trimming stripped 2 bases from V and 4 bases from J, with 11 bases between. CDR3 in amino acids: CASSLHRTRYGYTF. CDR3 DNA: TGTGCCAGCAGTTTACACAGGACCCGCTATGGCTACACCTTC.

In its sample, this clonotype ranks as medium-sized (0.01 to 0.1%). This chain uses TRBV7-3 with TRBJ1-1; TRBD1 matches 7 bases. V was pared by 5 bases and J by 4 bases, with 7 bases of the junction left unmatched. The CDR3 covers 14 residues. Germline V lookup: CDR1 SGHTA, CDR2 FQGTGA. CDR3 amino acids: CASSLTSGGTEAFF. Here the CDR3 DNA reads TGTGCCAGCAGCCTGACATCAGGGGGCACTGAAGCTTTCTTT.

The chain combines TRBV27 with TRBJ2-1; D remains ambiguous. CDR1 is MNHEY, CDR2 SMNVEV, per germline (reference sequence). V lost 0 bases and J 1 base, leaving 10 bases between the germline ends. CDR3 size: 16 residues. The CDR3, as DNA: TGTGCCAGCAGTTTATCGGTCGGTCTATCCTACAATGAGCAGTTCTTC. It encodes CASSLSVGLSYNEQFF.

This clonotype has at least ten counts. The chain is built from TRBV4-1 and TRBJ2-7, with 10 bases identical to TRBD1. The CDR3 covers 16 residues. V shed 3 bases, J shed 0 bases, and the junction held 5 bases outside the gene matches. The V gene's germline CDR1 is MGHRA and CDR2 YSYEKL. CDR3 coding DNA: TGCGCCAGCAGCCAGGCGGGACAGGGGATCTCCTACGAGCAGTACTTC. Amino acids: CASSQAGQGISYEQYF.

This clonotype was detected ten times or more. V is TRBV3-1 and J is TRBJ2-2; D unresolved. This CDR3 has 12 residues. Germline CDR1 and CDR2: LGHDT and YNNKEL (reference sequence). Trimming cost V 4 bases and J 9 bases, with 9 bases left between them. The CDR3 here is CASSPHQRELFF. The CDR3 DNA sequence: TGTGCCAGCAGCCCCCACCAAAGGGAGCTGTTTTTT.

On this clonotype itself: A much larger clonotype is one base distant, so this may be a read error. The chain uses TRBV5-1 and TRBJ1-1; D gene uncertain. V lost 1 base and J lost 5, with 9 bases in between. The V gene's germline CDR1 is SGHRS and CDR2 YFSETQ. The CDR3 spans 13 residues. The CDR3 sequence is CASSLYGRTEAFF. The DNA for the CDR3 is TGCGCCAGCAGCTTGTATGGGAGAACTGAAGCTTTCTTT.

A word on this clonotype: A much more abundant neighbour one base away suggests this may be a read error. The chain recombines TRBV4-1 with TRBJ1-2; D call uncertain. There are 14 residues in the CDR3. CDR1 is MGHRA and CDR2 is YSYEKL in the germline V gene. The CDR3 spells CTSSQGLANYGYTF. The CDR3 DNA reads TGCACCAGCAGCCAAGGGTTAGCTAACTATGGCTACACCTTC.

This chain joins TRBV11-3 and TRBJ2-1, with D perhaps matching TRBD2 (6 bases). Trimming stripped 5 bases from V and 7 bases from J, with 9 bases between. Germline V gives CDR1 SGHNT, CDR2 YENEEA. The CDR3 totals 12 residues. The CDR3: CASSAGPNEQFF. Here the CDR3 DNA reads TGTGCCAGCAGCGCGGGACCAAATGAGCAGTTCTTC.

The genes are TRBV5-1 and TRBJ1-1; D is unclear. The CDR3 extends over 14 amino acids. Germline V lookup: CDR1 SGHRS, CDR2 YFSETQ. Trimming took off 0 bases at V and 2 bases at J, with 8 bases between the two ends. This CDR3 reads CASSLEFRNTEAFF. DNA for the CDR3: TGCGCCAGCAGCTTGGAATTTAGAAACACTGAAGCTTTCTTT. The full variable domain, rest sourced from reference TRBV5-1 and TRBJ1-1, is KAGVTQTPRYLIKTRGQQVTLSCSPISGHRSVSWYQQTPGQGLQFLFEYFSETQRNKGNFPGRFSGRQFSNSRSEMNVSTLELGDSALYLCASSLEFRNTEAFFGQGTRLTVV.